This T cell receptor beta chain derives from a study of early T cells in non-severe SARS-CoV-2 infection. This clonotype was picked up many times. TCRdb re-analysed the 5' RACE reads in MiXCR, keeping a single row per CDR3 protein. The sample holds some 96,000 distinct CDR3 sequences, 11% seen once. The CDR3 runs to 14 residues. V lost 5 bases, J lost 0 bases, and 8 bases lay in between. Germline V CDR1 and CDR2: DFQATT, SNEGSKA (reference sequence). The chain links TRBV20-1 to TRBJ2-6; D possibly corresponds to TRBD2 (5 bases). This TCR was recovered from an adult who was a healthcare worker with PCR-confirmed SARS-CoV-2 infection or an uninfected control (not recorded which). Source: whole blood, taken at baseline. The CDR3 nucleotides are TGCAGTGCTCAAGAGGGCTCTGGGGCCAACGTCCTGACTTTC. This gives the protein CSAQEGSGANVLTF.